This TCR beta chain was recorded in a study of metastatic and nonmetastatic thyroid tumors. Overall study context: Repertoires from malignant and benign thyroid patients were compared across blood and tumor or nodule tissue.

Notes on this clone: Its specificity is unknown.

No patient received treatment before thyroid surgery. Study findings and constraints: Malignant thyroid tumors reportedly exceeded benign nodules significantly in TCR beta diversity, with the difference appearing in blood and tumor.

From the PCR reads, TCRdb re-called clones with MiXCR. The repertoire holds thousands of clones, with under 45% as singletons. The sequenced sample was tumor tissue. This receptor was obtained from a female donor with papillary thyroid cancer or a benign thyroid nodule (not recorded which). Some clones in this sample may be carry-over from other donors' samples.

The CDR3 protein is CASSLADGLGGLFF. The CDR3 nucleotides read TGTGCCAGCAGCTTAGCGGACGGACTAGGGGGTCTCTTCTTC. The chain carries TRBV11-1 and TRBJ2-1, with D perhaps TRBD2 (7 bases). Germline V CDR1 and CDR2: SGHAT, FQDESV (reference sequence). The CDR3 is 14 residues long. V was trimmed by 0 bases and J by 16 bases, leaving 19 bases between them.